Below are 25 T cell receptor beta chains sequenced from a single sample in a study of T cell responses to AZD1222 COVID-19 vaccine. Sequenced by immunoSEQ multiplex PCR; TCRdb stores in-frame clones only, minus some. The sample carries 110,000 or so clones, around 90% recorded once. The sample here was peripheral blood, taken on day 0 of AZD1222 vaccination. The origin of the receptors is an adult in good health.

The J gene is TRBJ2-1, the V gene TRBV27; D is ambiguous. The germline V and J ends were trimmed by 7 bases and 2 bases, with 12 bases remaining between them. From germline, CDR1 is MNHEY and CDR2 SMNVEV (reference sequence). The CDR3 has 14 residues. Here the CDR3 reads CASIGPYPYNEQFF. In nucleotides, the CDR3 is TGTGCCAGCATAGGACCCTACCCCTACAATGAGCAGTTCTTC.

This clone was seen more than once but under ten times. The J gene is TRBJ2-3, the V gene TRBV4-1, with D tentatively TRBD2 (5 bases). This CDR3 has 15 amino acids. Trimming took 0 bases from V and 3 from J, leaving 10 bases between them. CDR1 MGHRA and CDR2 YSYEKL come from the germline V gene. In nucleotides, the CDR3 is TGCGCCAGCAGCCAAGATGACTATTTTACAGATACGCAGTATTTT. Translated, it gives CASSQDDYFTDTQYF.

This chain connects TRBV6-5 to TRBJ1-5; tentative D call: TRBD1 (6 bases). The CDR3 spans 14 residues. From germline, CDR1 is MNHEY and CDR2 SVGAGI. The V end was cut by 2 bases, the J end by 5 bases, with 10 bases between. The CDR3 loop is CASSYAQGDQPQHF. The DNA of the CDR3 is TGTGCCAGCAGTTACGCACAGGGAGATCAGCCCCAGCATTTT.

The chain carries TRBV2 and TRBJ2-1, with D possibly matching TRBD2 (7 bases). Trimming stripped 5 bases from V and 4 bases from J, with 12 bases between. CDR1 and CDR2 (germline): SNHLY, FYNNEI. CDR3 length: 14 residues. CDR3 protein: CASSRGGPYNEQFF. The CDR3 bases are TGTGCCAGCAGTAGGGGGGGACCGTACAATGAGCAGTTCTTC.

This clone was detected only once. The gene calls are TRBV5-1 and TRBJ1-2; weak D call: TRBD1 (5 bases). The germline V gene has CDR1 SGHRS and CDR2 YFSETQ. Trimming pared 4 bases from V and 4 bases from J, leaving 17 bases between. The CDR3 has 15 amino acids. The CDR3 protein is CASSLLGGSSYGYTF. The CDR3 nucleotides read TGCGCCAGCAGCCTATTGGGGGGTTCGAGCTATGGCTACACCTTC.

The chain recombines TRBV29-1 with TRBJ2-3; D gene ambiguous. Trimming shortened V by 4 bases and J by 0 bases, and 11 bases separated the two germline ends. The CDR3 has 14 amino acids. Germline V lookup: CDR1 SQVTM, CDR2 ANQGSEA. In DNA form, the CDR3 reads TGCAGCGTTGTCGATCCTCTTAGCACAGATACGCAGTATTTT. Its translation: CSVVDPLSTDTQYF.

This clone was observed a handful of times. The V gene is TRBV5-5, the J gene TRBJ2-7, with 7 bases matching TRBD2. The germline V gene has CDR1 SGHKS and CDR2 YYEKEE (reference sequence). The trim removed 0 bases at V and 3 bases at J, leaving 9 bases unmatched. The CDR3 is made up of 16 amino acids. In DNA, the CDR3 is TGTGCCAGCAGCTTGGGGGCGGATAGCGGGTACTACGAGCAGTACTTC. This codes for CASSLGADSGYYEQYF.

The CDR3 here is CASSPRQGASTNYGYTF. As DNA, the CDR3 is TGTGCCAGCAGCCCCCGACAGGGGGCCTCCACTAACTATGGCTACACCTTC. V gene TRBV7-9 combines with J gene TRBJ1-2; 10 bases agree with TRBD1. The CDR3 extends over 17 amino acids. The V and J ends lost 5 bases and 0 bases, in that order; junction bases with no gene match: 9. Germline values: CDR1 SEHNR, CDR2 FQNEAQ (reference sequence).

CDR3 DNA: TGTGCCAGCAGCCTCCGCGGGCTGGGCACCGATGAGCAGTTCTTC. Its translation is CASSLRGLGTDEQFF. The genes are TRBV7-2 and TRBJ2-1; weak D call: TRBD2 (5 bases). The CDR3 is made up of 15 amino acids. Looked up from germline, CDR1 is SGHTA and CDR2 is FQGNSA. The germline V and J ends were trimmed by 5 bases and 8 bases, with 19 bases remaining between them.

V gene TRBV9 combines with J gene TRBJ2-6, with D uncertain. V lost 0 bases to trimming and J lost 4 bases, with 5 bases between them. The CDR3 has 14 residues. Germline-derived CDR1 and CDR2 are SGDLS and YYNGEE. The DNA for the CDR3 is TGTGCCAGCAGCGTAGGTTCCGGGGCCAACGTCCTGACTTTC. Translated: CASSVGSGANVLTF.

DNA of the CDR3: TGCAGCGTTGGCGGGACTAGCGGGAGGACCTACGAGCAGTACTTC. Its protein is CSVGGTSGRTYEQYF. The rearrangement joins TRBV29-1 to TRBJ2-7; 15 positions agree with TRBD2. CDR1 SQVTM and CDR2 ANQGSEA come from the germline V gene. The CDR3 sequence is 15 residues long. V was pared by 4 bases and J by 2 bases, with 3 bases of the junction left unmatched.

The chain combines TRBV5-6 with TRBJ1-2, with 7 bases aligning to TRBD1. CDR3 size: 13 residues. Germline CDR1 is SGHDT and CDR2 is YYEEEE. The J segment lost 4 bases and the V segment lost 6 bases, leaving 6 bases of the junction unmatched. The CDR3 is CASNTGVVYGYTF. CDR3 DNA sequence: TGTGCCAGCAACACAGGGGTCGTCTATGGCTACACCTTC.

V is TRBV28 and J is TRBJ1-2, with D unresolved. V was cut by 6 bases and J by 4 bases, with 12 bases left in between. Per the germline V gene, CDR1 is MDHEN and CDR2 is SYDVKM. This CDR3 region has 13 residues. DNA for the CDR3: TGTGCCAGCAGGGTCGGGGATGGCTATGGCTACACCTTC. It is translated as CASRVGDGYGYTF.

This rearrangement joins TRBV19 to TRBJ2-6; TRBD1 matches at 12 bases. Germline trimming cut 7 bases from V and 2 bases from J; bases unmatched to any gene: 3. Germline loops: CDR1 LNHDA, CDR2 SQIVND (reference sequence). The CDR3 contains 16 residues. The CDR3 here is CASKGQGAAGANVLTF. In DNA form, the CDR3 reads TGTGCCAGTAAGGGACAGGGGGCGGCTGGGGCCAACGTCCTGACTTTC.

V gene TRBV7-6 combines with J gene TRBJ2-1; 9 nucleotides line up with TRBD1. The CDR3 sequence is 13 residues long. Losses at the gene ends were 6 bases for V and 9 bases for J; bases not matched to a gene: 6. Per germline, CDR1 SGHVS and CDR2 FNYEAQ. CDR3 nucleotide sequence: TGTGCCAGCAGACCAACAGGGGGCCGTGAGCAGTTCTTC. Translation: CASRPTGGREQFF. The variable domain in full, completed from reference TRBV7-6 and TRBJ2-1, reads GAGVSQSPRYKVTKRGQDVALRCDPISGHVSLYWYRQALGQGPEFLTYFNYEAQQDKSGLPNDRFSAERPEGSISTLTIQRTEQRDSAMYRCASRPTGGREQFFGPGTRLTVL.

CDR3 sequence (DNA): TGTGCCAGCAGCGGGGGCGGACTAGCGGGAGGAGGGACCGGGGAGCTGTTTTTT. This encodes CASSGGGLAGGGTGELFF. The chain links TRBV9 to TRBJ2-2; TRBD2 matches 14 bases. Germline assignment: CDR1 SGDLS and CDR2 YYNGEE. The CDR3 contains 18 residues. The V and J ends lost 3 bases and 5 bases, in that order; junction bases with no gene match: 9.

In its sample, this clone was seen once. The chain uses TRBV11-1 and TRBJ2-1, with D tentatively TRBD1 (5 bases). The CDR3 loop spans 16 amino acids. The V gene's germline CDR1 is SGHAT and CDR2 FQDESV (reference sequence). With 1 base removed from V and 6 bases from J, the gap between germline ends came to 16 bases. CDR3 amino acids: CASSLEGNGNLNEQFF. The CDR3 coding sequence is TGTGCCAGCAGCTTAGAGGGGAATGGGAACCTCAATGAGCAGTTCTTC.

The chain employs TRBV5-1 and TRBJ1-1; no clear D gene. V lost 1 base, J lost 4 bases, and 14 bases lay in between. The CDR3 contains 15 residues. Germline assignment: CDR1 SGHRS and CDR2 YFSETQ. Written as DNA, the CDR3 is TGCGCCAGCAGCTTGAATTCGATCACGTCCACTGAAGCTTTCTTT. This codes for CASSLNSITSTEAFF.

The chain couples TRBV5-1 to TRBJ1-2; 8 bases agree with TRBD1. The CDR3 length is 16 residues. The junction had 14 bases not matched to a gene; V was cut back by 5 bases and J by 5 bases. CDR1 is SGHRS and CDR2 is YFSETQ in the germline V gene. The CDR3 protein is CASRPGQETSGYGYTF. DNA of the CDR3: TGCGCCAGCAGGCCGGGACAGGAAACAAGCGGGTATGGCTACACCTTC.

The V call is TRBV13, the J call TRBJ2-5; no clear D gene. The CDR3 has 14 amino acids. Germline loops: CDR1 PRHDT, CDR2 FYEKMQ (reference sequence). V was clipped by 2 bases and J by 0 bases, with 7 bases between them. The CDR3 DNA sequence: TGTGCCAGCAGCTTAAGGGCTTACCAAGAGACCCAGTACTTC. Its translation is CASSLRAYQETQYF.

The CDR3 here is CASSGEGRQPQHF. The CDR3 nucleotides read TGTGCCAGCAGCGGGGAGGGACGGCAGCCCCAGCATTTT. V gene TRBV28 combines with J gene TRBJ1-5; D might be TRBD1 (5 bases). Looked up from germline, CDR1 is MDHEN and CDR2 is SYDVKM. This CDR3 has 13 residues. The ends were cut back, 6 bases at V and 7 bases at J, with 13 bases in the middle.

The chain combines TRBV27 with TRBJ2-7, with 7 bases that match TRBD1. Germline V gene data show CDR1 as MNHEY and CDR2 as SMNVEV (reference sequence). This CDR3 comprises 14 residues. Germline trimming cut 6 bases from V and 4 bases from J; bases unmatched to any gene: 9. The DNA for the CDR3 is TGTGCCAGCAGAATGACAGGGTCAAAGTACGAGCAGTACTTC. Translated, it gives CASRMTGSKYEQYF.

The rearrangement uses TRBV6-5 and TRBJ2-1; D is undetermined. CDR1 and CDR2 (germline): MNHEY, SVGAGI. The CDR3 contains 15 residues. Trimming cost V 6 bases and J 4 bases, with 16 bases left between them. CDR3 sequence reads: CASRALQTGYNEQFF. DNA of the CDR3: TGTGCCAGCAGGGCCCTACAGACGGGTTACAATGAGCAGTTCTTC.

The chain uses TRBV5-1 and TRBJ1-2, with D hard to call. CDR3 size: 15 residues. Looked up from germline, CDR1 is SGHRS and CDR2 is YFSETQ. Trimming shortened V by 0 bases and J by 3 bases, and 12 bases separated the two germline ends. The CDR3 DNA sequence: TGCGCCAGCAGCTTGGGAGACACCGTGGACTATGGCTACACCTTC. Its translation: CASSLGDTVDYGYTF.

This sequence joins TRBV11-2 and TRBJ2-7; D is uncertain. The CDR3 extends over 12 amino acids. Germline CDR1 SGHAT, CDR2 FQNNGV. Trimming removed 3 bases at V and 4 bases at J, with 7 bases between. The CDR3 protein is CASSLIGYEQYF. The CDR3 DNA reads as TGTGCCAGCAGCTTGATCGGGTACGAGCAGTACTTC.